Following are 8 T cell receptor beta chains from one sample sequenced in a study of human versus mouse CDR3 diversity and MHC coevolution. Here immunoSEQ multiplex PCR was the method, and the copy in TCRdb shows in-frame clones only, minus some. The sample lists around 74,000 clones; just under 95% were seen once. The specimen was naive CD4+ T cells from blood. Subset of the sample: CD45RO-negative CD62L-positive naive CD4 T cells. The receptors stem from a person aged 25-75 years in good health.

This chain joins TRBV30 and TRBJ1-2; D might be TRBD1 (5 bases). Per germline, CDR1 GTSNPN and CDR2 SVGIG (reference sequence). The V gene lost 3 bases and the J gene lost 2 bases, with 7 bases spanning the gap. The CDR3 is 12 residues long. CDR3 in DNA: TGTGCCTGGAGGGACAACAACTATGGCTACACCTTC. Translation: CAWRDNNYGYTF.

V gene TRBV18 combines with J gene TRBJ1-1; TRBD1 aligns across 8 bases. The germline V gene encodes CDR1 KGHSH and CDR2 LQKENI. This CDR3 has 13 residues. The V and J ends lost 5 bases and 11 bases, in that order; junction bases with no gene match: 10. CDR3 nucleotides: TGTGCCAGCTCATCCCTGGACAGGGATGGTGCTTTCTTT. Translation gives CASSSLDRDGAFF. The full variable domain, with the rest looked up from reference TRBV18 and TRBJ1-1, is NAGVMQNPRHLVRRRGQEARLRCSPMKGHSHVYWYRQLPEEGLKFMVYLQKENIIDESGMPKERFSAEFPKEGPSILRIQQVVRGDSAAYFCASSSLDRDGAFFGQGTRLTVV.

CDR3: CASSQDRSRIETQYF. CDR3 DNA: TGTGCCAGCAGCCAAGACAGGTCTCGAATAGAGACCCAGTACTTC. V is TRBV14 and J is TRBJ2-5; D unresolved. V gave up 0 bases and J gave up 4 bases, with 12 bases separating them. CDR1 is SGHDN and CDR2 is FVKESK in the germline V gene. The CDR3 consists of 15 residues.

The chain is built from TRBV6-5 and TRBJ2-7; D is unresolved. V gave up 7 bases and J gave up 2 bases, with 15 bases separating them. In germline, CDR1 is MNHEY, CDR2 SVGAGI. CDR3 length: 14 amino acids. This CDR3 reads CASIRSQTTYEQYF. DNA of the CDR3: TGTGCCAGCATCAGGTCTCAGACCACCTACGAGCAGTACTTC.

The CDR3 sequence: CASSERTGLNEKLFF. For the CDR3, the DNA is TGTGCCAGCAGTGAACGGACAGGTCTGAATGAAAAACTGTTTTTT. This sequence joins TRBV2 and TRBJ1-4; the match to TRBD1 covers 7 bases. The germline gives CDR1 SNHLY, CDR2 FYNNEI. V shed 2 bases and J 5 bases; nucleotides not matched to a gene: 5. This CDR3 region has 15 residues.

The gene calls are TRBV18 and TRBJ2-7; D perhaps matches TRBD1 (6 bases). Trimming stripped 3 bases from V and 2 bases from J, with 11 bases between. Germline V gives CDR1 KGHSH, CDR2 LQKENI. The CDR3 sequence is 14 residues long. The CDR3 region is CASSPGRQAYEQYF. DNA for the CDR3: TGTGCCAGCTCACCCGGAAGACAGGCCTACGAGCAGTACTTC.

This clone has more than one count but fewer than ten. This sequence joins TRBV19 and TRBJ2-7; D remains ambiguous. The CDR3 length is 13 residues. V gave up 5 bases and J gave up 2 bases, with 10 bases separating them. Per the germline V gene, CDR1 is LNHDA and CDR2 is SQIVND (reference sequence). CDR3 amino acids: CASSEAATYEQYF. The CDR3 DNA reads TGTGCCAGTAGTGAAGCAGCGACCTACGAGCAGTACTTC.

The chain employs TRBV7-9 and TRBJ2-3; TRBD2 matches 12 bases. The V gene's germline CDR1 is SEHNR and CDR2 FQNEAQ (reference sequence). The CDR3 spans 15 residues. Trimming cost V 5 bases and J 5 bases; bases outside gene matches: 5. The CDR3 DNA sequence: TGTGCCAGCAGCCGCGGGACTAGCGGGTTAGATACGCAGTATTTT. This sequence encodes CASSRGTSGLDTQYF.